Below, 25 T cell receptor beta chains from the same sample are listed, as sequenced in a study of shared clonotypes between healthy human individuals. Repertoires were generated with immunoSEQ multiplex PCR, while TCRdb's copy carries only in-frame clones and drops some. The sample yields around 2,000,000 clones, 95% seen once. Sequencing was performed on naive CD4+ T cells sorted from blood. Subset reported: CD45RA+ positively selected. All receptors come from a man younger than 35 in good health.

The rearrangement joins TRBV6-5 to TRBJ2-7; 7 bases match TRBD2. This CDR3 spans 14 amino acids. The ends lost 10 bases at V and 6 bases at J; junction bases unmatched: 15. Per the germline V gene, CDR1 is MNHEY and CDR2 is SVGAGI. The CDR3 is CATRSGDHATEQYF. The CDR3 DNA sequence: TGTGCCACCCGAAGCGGGGACCACGCGACCGAGCAGTACTTC.

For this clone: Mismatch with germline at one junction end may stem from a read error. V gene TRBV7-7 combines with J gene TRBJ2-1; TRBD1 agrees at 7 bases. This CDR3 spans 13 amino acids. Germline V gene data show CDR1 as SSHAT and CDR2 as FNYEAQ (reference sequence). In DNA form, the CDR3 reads TGTGCTAGCAGCTTAGACAGGGTCAATGAGCAGTTCTTC. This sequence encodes CASSLDRVNEQFF. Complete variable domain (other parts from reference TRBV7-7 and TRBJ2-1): GAGVSQSPRYKVTKRGQDVTLRCDPISSHATLYWYQQALGQGPEFLTYFNYEAQPDKSGLPSDRFSAERPEGSISTLTIQRTEQRDSAMYRCASSLDRVNEQFFGPGTRLTVL.

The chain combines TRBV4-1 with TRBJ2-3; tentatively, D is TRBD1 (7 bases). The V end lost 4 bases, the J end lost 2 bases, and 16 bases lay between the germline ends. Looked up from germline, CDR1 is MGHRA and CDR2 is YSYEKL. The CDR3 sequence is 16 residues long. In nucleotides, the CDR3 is TGCGCCAGCAGCCGAAGGGGGGACAGAGACACAGATACGCAGTATTTT. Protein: CASSRRGDRDTDTQYF.

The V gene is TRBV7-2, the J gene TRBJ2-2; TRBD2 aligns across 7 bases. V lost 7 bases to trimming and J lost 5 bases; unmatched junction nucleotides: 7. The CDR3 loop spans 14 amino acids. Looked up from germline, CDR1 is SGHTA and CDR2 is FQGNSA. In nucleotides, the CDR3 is TGTGCCAGCATCCCTAGCGGACGAACCGGGGAGCTGTTTTTT. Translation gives CASIPSGRTGELFF.

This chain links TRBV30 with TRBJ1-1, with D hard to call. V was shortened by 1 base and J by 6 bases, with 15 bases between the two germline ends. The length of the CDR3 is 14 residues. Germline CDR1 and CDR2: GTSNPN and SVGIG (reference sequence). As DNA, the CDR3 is TGTGCCTGGAGTGAGGGCAGCCTAGGCGCTGAAGCTTTCTTT. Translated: CAWSEGSLGAEAFF. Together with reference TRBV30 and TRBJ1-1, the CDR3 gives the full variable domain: SQTIHQWPATLVQPVGSPLSLECTVEGTSNPNLYWYRQAAGRGLQLLFYSVGIGQISSEVPQNLSASRPQDRQFILSSKKLLLSDSGFYLCAWSEGSLGAEAFFGQGTRLTVV.

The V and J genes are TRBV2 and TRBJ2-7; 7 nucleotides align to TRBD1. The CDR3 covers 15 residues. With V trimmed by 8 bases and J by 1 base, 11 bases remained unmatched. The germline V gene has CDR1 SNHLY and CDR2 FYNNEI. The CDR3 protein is CASGDLQGWSYEQYF. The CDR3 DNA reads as TGTGCCAGCGGGGACCTACAGGGGTGGTCCTACGAGCAGTACTTC. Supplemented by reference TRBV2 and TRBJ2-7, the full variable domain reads EPEVTQTPSHQVTQMGQEVILRCVPISNHLYFYWYRQILGQKVEFLVSFYNNEISEKSEIFDDQFSVERPDGSNFTLKIRSTKLEDSAMYFCASGDLQGWSYEQYFGPGTRLTVT.

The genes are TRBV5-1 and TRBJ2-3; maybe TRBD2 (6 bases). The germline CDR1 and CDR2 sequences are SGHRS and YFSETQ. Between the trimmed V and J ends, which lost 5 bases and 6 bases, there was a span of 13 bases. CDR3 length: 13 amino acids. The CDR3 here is CASRTSAGDTQYF. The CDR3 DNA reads TGCGCCAGCAGGACTAGTGCGGGGGATACGCAGTATTTT.

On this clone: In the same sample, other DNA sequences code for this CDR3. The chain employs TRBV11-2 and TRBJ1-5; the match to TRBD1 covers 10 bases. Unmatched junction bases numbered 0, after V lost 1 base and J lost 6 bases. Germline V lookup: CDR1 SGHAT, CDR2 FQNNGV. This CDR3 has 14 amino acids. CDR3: CASSLGQGAQPQHF. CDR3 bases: TGTGCCAGCAGCTTAGGACAGGGGGCTCAGCCCCAGCATTTT.

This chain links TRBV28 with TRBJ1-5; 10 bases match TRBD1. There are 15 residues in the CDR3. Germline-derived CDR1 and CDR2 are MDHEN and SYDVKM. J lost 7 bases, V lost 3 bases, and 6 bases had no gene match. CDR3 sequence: CASSFDRGRGQPQHF. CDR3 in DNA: TGTGCCAGCAGTTTCGACAGGGGGCGCGGACAGCCCCAGCATTTT.

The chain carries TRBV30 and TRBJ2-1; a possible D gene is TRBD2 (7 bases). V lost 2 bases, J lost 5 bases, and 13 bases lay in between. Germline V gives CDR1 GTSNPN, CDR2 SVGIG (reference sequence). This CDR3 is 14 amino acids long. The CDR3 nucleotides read TGTGCCTGGAGTTGGGGGGGGCTCAACAATGAGCAGTTCTTC. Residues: CAWSWGGLNNEQFF. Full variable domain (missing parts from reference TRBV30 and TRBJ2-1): SQTIHQWPATLVQPVGSPLSLECTVEGTSNPNLYWYRQAAGRGLQLLFYSVGIGQISSEVPQNLSASRPQDRQFILSSKKLLLSDSGFYLCAWSWGGLNNEQFFGPGTRLTVL.

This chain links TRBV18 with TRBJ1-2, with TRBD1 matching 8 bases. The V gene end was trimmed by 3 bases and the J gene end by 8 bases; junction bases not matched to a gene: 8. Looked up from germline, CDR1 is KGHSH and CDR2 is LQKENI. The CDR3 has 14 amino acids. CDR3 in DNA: TGTGCCAGCTCACCGACGACAGGGGAAGGCGGCTACACCTTC. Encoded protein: CASSPTTGEGGYTF.

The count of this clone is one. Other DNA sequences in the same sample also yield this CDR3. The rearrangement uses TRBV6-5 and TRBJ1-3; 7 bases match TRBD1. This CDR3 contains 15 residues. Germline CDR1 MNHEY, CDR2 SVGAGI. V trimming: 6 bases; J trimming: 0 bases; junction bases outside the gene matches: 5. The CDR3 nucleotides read TGTGCCAGCAGGCGGGACAGTCTCTCTGGAAACACCATATATTTT. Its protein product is CASRRDSLSGNTIYF.

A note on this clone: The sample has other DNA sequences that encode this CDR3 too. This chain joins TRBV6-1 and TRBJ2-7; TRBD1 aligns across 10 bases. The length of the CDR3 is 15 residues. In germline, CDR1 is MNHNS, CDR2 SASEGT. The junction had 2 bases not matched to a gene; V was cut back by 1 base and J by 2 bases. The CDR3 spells CASSEGGTGAYEQYF. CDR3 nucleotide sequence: TGTGCCAGCAGTGAAGGCGGGACAGGGGCCTACGAGCAGTACTTC.

DNA for the CDR3: TGTGCCAGCGGGGGATTAATGAACACTGAAGCTTTCTTT. Protein: CASGGLMNTEAFF. The V and J genes are TRBV6-5 and TRBJ1-1, with a weak D call TRBD1 (5 bases). V lost 8 bases, J lost 0 bases, and 10 bases lay in between. The CDR3 has 13 residues. Germline CDR1 and CDR2: MNHEY and SVGAGI.

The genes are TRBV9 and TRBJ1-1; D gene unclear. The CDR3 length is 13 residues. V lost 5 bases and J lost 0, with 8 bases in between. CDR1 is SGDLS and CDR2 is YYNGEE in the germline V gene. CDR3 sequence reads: CASSTLLNTEAFF. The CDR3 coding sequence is TGTGCCAGCAGTACCCTTCTGAACACTGAAGCTTTCTTT.

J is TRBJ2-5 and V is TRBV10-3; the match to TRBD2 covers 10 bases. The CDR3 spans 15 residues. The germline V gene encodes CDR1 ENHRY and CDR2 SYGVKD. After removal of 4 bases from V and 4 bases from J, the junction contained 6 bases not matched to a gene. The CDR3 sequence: CAISGERGGRETQYF. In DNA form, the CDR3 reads TGTGCCATCAGTGGAGAGCGGGGGGGGCGAGAGACCCAGTACTTC.

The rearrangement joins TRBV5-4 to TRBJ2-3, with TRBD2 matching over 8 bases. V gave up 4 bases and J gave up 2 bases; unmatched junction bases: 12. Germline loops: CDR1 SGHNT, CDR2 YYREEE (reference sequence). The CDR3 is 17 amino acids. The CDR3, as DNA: TGTGCCAGCAGCCCACCGGGACTAGAGGGGTCCACAGATACGCAGTATTTT. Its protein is CASSPPGLEGSTDTQYF. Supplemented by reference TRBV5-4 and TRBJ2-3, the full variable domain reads ETGVTQSPTHLIKTRGQQVTLRCSSQSGHNTVSWYQQALGQGPQFIFQYYREEENGRGNFPPRFSGLQFPNYSSELNVNALELDDSALYLCASSPPGLEGSTDTQYFGPGTRLTVL.

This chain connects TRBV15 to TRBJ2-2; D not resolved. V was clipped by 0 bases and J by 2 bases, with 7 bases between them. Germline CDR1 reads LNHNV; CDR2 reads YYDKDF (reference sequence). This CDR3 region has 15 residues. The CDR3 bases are TGTGCCACCAGCAGAGATATGGCCAACACCGGGGAGCTGTTTTTT. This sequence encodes CATSRDMANTGELFF.

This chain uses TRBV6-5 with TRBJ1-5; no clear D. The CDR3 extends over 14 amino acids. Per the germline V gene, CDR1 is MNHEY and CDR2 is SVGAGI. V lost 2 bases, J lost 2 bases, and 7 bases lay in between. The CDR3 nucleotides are TGTGCCAGCAGTTACAGAGTAGGCAATCAGCCCCAGCATTTT. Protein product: CASSYRVGNQPQHF.

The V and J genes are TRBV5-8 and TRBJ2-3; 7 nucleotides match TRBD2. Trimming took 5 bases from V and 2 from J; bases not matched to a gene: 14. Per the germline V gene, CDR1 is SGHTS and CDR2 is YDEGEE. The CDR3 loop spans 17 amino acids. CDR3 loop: CASRGPGGGSSTDTQYF. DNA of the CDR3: TGTGCCAGCAGAGGTCCGGGCGGGGGATCTTCCACAGATACGCAGTATTTT.

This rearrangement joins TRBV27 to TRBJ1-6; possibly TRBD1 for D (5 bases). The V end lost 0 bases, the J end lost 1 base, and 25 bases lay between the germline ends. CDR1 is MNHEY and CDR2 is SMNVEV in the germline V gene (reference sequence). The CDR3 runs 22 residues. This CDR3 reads CASSLSSPHQYGAESYNSPLHF. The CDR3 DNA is TGTGCCAGCAGTTTATCATCCCCCCATCAGTATGGGGCGGAATCCTATAATTCACCCCTCCACTTT.

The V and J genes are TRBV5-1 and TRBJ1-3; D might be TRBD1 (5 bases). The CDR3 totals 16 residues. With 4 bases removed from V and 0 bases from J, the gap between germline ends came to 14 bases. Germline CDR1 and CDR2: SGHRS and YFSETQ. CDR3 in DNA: TGCGCCAGCAGCCAGGCCCCGGGGGGCTCTGGAAACACCATATATTTT. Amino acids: CASSQAPGGSGNTIYF.

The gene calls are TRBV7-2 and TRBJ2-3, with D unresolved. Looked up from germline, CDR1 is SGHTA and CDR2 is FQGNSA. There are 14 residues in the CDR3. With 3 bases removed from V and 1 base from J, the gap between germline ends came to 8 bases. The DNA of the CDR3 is TGTGCCAGCAGCTTGCGATCCGGCACAGATACGCAGTATTTT. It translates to CASSLRSGTDTQYF.

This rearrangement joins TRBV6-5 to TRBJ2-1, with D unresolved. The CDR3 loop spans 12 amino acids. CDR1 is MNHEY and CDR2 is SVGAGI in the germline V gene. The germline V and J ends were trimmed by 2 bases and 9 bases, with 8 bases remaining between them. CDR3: CASSYKRGEQFF. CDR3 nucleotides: TGTGCCAGCAGTTACAAGAGAGGTGAGCAGTTCTTC.

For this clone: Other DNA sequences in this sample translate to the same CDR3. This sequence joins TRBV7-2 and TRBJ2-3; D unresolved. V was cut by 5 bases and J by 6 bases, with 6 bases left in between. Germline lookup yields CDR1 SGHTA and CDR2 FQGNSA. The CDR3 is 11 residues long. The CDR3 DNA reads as TGTGCCAGCAGCCTAACCGATACGCAGTATTTT. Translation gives CASSLTDTQYF.